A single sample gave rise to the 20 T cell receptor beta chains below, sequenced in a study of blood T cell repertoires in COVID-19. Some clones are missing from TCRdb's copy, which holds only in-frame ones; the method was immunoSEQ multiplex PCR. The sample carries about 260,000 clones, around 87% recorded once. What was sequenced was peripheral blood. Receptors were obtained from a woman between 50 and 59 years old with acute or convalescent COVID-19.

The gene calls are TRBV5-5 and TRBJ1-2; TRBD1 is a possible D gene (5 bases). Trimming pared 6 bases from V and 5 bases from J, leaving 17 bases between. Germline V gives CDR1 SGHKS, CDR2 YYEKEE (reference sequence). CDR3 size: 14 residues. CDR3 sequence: CASTGGPGRYGYTF. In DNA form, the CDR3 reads TGTGCCAGCACCGGGGGTCCGGGACGTTATGGCTACACCTTC.

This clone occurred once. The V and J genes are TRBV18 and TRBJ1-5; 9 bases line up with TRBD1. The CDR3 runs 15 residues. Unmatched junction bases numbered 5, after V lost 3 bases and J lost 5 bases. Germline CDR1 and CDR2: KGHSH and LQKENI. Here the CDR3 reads CASSPNRGLDQPQHF. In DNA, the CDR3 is TGTGCCAGCTCACCGAACAGGGGGCTCGATCAGCCCCAGCATTTT.

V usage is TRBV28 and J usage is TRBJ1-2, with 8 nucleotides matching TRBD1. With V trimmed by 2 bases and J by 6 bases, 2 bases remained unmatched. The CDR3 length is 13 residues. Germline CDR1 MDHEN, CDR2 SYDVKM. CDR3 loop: CASSLPRGHGYTF. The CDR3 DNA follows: TGTGCCAGCAGTTTACCCAGGGGGCATGGCTACACCTTC.

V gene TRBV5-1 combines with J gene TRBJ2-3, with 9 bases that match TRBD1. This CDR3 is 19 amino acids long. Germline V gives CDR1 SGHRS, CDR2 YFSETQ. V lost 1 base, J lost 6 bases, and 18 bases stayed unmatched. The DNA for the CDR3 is TGCGCCAGCAGCTTGCTCCCGCCATCGACACAGGGGGCTAGGGATACGCAGTATTTT. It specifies CASSLLPPSTQGARDTQYF.

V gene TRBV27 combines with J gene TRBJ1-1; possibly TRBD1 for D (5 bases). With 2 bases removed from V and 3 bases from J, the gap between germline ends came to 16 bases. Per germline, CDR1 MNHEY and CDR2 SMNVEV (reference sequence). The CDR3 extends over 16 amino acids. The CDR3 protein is CASSLDGWGSYTEAFF. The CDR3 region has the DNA TGTGCCAGCAGTTTAGATGGATGGGGCTCTTACACTGAAGCTTTCTTT.

CDR3 sequence reads: CASSLGGQEETQYF. The CDR3 region has the DNA TGTGCCAGCAGCTTGGGGGGGCAGGAAGAGACCCAGTACTTC. This rearrangement joins TRBV7-3 to TRBJ2-5; D possibly corresponds to TRBD2 (7 bases). CDR3 length: 14 residues. Germline V gene data show CDR1 as SGHTA and CDR2 as FQGTGA. V lost 3 bases and J lost 3, with 11 bases in between. The complete variable domain, with remaining parts taken from reference TRBV7-3 and TRBJ2-5, reads GAGVSQTPSNKVTEKGKYVELRCDPISGHTALYWYRQSLGQGPEFLIYFQGTGAADDSGLPNDRFFAVRPEGSVSTLKIQRTERGDSAVYLCASSLGGQEETQYFGPGTRLLVL.

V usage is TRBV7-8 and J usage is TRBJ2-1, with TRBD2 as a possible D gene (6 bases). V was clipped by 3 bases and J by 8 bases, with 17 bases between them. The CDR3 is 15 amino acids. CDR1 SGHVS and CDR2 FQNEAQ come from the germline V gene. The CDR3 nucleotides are TGTGCCAGCAGCTTGGGAGGAACGCGCCTCTATGAGCAGTTCTTC. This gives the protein CASSLGGTRLYEQFF.

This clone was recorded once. As DNA, the CDR3 is TGTGCCAGCAGCTTCGACAGAGACTCCCTTATCGGAAAACTGTTTTTT. Residues: CASSFDRDSLIGKLFF. V gene TRBV7-9 combines with J gene TRBJ1-4; D might be TRBD1 (5 bases). CDR1 and CDR2 (germline): SEHNR, FQNEAQ (reference sequence). The length of the CDR3 is 16 residues. Trimming took off 3 bases at V and 10 bases at J, with 21 bases between the two ends.

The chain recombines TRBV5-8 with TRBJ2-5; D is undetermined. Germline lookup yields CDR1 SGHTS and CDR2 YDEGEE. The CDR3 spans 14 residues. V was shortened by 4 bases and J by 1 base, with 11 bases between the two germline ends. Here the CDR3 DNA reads TGTGCCAGCAGCCCCTACTACCTCCAAGAGACCCAGTACTTC. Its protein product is CASSPYYLQETQYF.

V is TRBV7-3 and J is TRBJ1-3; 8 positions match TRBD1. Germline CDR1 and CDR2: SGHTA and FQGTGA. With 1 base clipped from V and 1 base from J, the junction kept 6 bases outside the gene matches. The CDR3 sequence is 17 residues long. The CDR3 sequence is CASSLNQGAGSGNTIYF. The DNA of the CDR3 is TGTGCCAGCAGCTTAAACCAGGGGGCCGGGTCTGGAAACACCATATATTTT.

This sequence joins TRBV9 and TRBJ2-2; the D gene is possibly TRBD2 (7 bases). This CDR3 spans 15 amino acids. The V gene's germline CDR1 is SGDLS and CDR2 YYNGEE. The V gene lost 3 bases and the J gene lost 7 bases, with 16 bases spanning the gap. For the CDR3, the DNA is TGTGCCAGCAGCGAGCGTGGGGGGGCCCACGGGGAGCTGTTTTTT. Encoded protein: CASSERGGAHGELFF.

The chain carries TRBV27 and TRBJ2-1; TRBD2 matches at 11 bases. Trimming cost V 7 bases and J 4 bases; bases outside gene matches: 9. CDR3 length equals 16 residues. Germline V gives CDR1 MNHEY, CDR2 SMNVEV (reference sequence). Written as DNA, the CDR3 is TGTGCCAGCACCCGTGATCTAGCGGGGGGATACAATGAGCAGTTCTTC. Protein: CASTRDLAGGYNEQFF.

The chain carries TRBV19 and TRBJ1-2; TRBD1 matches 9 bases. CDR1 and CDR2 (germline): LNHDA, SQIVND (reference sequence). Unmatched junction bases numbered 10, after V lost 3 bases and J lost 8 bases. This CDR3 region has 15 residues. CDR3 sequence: CASSIGAGTGIGYTF. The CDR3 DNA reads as TGTGCCAGTAGTATTGGAGCCGGGACAGGGATCGGCTACACCTTC.

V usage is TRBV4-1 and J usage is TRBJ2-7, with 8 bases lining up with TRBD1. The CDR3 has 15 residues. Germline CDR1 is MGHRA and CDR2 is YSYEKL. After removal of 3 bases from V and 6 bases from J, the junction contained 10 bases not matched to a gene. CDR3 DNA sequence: TGCGCCAGCAGCCAGGACAGGGTTCTCTTTGGCGAGCAGTACTTC. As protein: CASSQDRVLFGEQYF.

In DNA form, the CDR3 reads TGTGCCACCAGTGAACAGGGGAGCAGGGAGACCCAGTACTTC. The encoded protein is CATSEQGSRETQYF. V usage is TRBV24-1 and J usage is TRBJ2-5; 7 nucleotides align to TRBD1. Germline CDR1 reads KGHDR; CDR2 reads SFDVKD. This CDR3 contains 14 residues. After removal of 4 bases from V and 5 bases from J, the junction contained 6 bases not matched to a gene.

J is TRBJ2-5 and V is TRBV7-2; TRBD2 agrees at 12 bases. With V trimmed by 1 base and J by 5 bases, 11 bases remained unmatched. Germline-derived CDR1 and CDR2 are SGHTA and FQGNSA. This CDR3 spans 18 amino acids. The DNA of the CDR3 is TGTGCCAGCAGCTTAGTGGGACTAGCGGGTTCGGGGGGGGAGACCCAGTACTTC. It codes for CASSLVGLAGSGGETQYF.

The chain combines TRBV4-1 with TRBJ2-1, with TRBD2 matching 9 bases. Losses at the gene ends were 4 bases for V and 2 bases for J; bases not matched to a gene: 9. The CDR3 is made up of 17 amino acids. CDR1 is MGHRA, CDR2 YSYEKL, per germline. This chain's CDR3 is CASSLGLARRTYNEQFF. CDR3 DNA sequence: TGCGCCAGCAGCCTCGGACTAGCGAGGAGGACCTACAATGAGCAGTTCTTC.

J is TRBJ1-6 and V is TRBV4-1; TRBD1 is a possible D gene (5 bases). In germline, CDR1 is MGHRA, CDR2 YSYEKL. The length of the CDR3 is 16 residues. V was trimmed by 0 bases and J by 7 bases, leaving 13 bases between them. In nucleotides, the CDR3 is TGCGCCAGCAGCCAAGAGGGATGGGGGGGGAATTCACCCCTCCACTTT. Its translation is CASSQEGWGGNSPLHF.

The CDR3 nucleotides are TGTGCCACCAGCAGGCGGACATCCTCTGGGGCCAACGTCCTGACTTTC. This encodes CATSRRTSSGANVLTF. This chain links TRBV15 with TRBJ2-6, with D perhaps TRBD1 (5 bases). The CDR3 runs 16 residues. The germline gives CDR1 LNHNV, CDR2 YYDKDF (reference sequence). The V end lost 3 bases, the J end lost 0 bases, and 9 bases lay between the germline ends.

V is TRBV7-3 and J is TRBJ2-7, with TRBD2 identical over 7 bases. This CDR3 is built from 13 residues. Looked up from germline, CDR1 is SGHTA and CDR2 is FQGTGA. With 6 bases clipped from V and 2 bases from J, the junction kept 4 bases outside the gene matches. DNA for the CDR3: TGTGCCAGCAGTCCTAGCGGCCCCTACGAGCAGTACTTC. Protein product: CASSPSGPYEQYF.